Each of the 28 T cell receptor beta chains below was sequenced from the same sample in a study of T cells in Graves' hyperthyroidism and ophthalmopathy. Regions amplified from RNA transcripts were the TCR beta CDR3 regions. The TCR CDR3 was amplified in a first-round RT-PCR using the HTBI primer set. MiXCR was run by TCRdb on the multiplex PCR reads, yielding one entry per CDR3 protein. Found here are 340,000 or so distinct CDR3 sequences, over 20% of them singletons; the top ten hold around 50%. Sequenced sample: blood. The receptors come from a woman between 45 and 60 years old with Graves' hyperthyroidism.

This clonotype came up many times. CDR3 protein: CASSLGGRTNTEAFF. DNA of the CDR3: TGTGCCAGCAGCTTAGGAGGCAGAACTAACACTGAAGCTTTCTTT. The chain couples TRBV7-9 to TRBJ1-1; D not certain. Trimming shortened V by 1 base and J by 2 bases, and 11 bases separated the two germline ends. The CDR3 is made up of 15 amino acids. Germline assignment: CDR1 SEHNR and CDR2 FQNEAQ (reference sequence).

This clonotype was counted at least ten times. Here the CDR3 reads CASSLDPGQRNEKLFF. The CDR3 DNA sequence: TGTGCCAGCAGCTTGGATCCGGGACAGAGAAATGAAAAACTGTTTTTT. The V and J genes are TRBV5-5 and TRBJ1-4; 7 bases line up with TRBD1. There are 16 residues in the CDR3. Germline CDR1 reads SGHKS; CDR2 reads YYEKEE (reference sequence). V gave up 0 bases and J gave up 5 bases; unmatched junction bases: 7.

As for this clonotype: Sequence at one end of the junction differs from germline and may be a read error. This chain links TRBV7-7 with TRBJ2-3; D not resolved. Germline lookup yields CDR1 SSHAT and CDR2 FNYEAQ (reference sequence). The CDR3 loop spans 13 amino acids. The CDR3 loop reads CASSPQMADTQYF. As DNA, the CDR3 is TGTGCTAGCAGTCCTCAGATGGCAGATACGCAGTATTTT.

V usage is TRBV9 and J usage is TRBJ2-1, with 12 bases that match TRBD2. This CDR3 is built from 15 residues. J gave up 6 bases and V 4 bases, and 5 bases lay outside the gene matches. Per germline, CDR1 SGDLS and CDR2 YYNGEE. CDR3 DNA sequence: TGTGCCAGCAGCCACCGACTAGCGGGAGTCAATGAGCAGTTCTTC. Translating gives CASSHRLAGVNEQFF.

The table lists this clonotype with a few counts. The CDR3 region is CASSRSANQPQHF. The CDR3, as DNA: TGTGCCAGCTCACGGTCGGCCAATCAGCCCCAGCATTTT. V usage is TRBV18 and J usage is TRBJ1-5; no clear D gene. This CDR3 is 13 amino acids long. The germline V and J ends were trimmed by 4 bases and 3 bases, with 7 bases remaining between them. Germline V gene sequence: CDR1 KGHSH, CDR2 LQKENI.

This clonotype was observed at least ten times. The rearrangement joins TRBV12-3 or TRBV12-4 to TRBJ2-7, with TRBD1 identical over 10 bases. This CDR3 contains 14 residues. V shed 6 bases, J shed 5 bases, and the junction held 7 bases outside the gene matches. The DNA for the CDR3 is TGTGCCAGCAGCCCGACAGGGGGCTTCCACGAGCAGTACTTC. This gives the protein CASSPTGGFHEQYF.

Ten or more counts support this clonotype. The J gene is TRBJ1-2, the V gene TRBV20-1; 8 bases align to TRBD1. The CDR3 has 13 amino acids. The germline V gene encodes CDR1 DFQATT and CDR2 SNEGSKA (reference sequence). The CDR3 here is CRVRGRDNYGYTF. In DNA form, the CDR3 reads TGCAGAGTCAGGGGGCGCGATAACTATGGCTACACCTTC.

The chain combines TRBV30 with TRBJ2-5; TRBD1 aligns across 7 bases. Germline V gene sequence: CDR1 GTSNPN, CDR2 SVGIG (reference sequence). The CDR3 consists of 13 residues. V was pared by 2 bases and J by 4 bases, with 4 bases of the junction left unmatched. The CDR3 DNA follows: TGTGCCTGGAGTTGGCAGGGGGTAGAGACCCAGTACTTC. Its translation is CAWSWQGVETQYF. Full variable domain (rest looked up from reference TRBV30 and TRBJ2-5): SQTIHQWPATLVQPVGSPLSLECTVEGTSNPNLYWYRQAAGRGLQLLFYSVGIGQISSEVPQNLSASRPQDRQFILSSKKLLLSDSGFYLCAWSWQGVETQYFGPGTRLLVL.

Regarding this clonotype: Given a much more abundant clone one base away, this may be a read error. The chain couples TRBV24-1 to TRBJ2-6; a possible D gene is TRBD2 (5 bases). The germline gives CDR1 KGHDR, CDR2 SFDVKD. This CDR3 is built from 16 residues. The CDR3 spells CASSDPDPGGANVLTF. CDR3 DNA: TGTGCCTCCAGTGACCCGGACCCGGGGGGGGCCAACGTCCTGACTTTC.

The CDR3 loop reads CASSPHRVGGEKLFF. CDR3 in DNA: TGTGCCAGCAGCCCGCACAGGGTGGGAGGAGAAAAACTGTTTTTT. The J gene is TRBJ1-4, the V gene TRBV7-8; TRBD1 might be the D (6 bases). The germline V and J ends were trimmed by 5 bases and 8 bases, with 18 bases remaining between them. This CDR3 is built from 15 residues. Germline CDR1 and CDR2: SGHVS and FQNEAQ.

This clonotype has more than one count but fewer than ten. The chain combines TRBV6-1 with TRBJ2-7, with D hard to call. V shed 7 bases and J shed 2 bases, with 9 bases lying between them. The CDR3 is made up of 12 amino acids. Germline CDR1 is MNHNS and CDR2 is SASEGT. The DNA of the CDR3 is TGTGCCAGCATGACCCTGGCCTACGAGCAGTACTTC. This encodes CASMTLAYEQYF.

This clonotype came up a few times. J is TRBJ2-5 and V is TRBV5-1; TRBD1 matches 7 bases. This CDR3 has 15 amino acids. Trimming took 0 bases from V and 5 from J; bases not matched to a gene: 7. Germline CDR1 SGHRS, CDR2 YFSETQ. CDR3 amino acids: CASSLGQGNVETQYF. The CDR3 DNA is TGCGCCAGCAGCTTGGGACAGGGTAATGTTGAGACCCAGTACTTC.

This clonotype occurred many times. CDR3 DNA: TGCGCCAGCAGCTGGGAGGGCGTAGGTTTCACCGGGGAGCTGTTTTTT. Translated, it gives CASSWEGVGFTGELFF. The chain couples TRBV5-1 to TRBJ2-2; 7 nucleotides match TRBD2. After removal of 3 bases from V and 4 bases from J, the junction contained 9 bases not matched to a gene. CDR1 is SGHRS and CDR2 is YFSETQ in the germline V gene. The CDR3 has 16 amino acids.

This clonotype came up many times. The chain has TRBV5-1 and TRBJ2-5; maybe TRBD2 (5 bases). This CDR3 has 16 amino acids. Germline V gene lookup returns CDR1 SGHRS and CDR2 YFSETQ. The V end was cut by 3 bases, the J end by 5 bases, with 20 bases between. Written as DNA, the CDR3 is TGCGCCAGCAGCTCCTCCGGCGGGCAGGTACGGGAGACCCAGTACTTC. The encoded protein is CASSSSGGQVRETQYF.

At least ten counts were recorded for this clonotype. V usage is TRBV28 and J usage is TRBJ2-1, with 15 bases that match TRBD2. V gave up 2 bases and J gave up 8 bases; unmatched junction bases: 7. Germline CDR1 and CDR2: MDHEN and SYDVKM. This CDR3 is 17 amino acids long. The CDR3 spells CASSLPRTSGRADEQFF. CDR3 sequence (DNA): TGTGCCAGCAGTTTACCCCGGACTAGCGGGAGGGCCGATGAGCAGTTCTTC.

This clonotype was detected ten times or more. CDR3 protein: CAWSADSSNQPQHF. CDR3 DNA sequence: TGTGCCTGGAGCGCGGACAGTAGCAATCAGCCCCAGCATTTT. The chain uses TRBV30 and TRBJ1-5; D is possibly TRBD1 (6 bases). Trimming took off 3 bases at V and 0 bases at J, with 9 bases between the two ends. CDR1 and CDR2 (germline): GTSNPN, SVGIG (reference sequence). The CDR3 covers 14 residues.

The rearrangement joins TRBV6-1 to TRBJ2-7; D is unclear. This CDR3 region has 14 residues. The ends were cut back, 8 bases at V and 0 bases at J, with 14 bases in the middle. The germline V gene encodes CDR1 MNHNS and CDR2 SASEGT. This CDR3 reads CASDDGSSSYEQYF. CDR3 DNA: TGTGCCAGCGACGATGGCAGTAGCTCCTACGAGCAGTACTTC.

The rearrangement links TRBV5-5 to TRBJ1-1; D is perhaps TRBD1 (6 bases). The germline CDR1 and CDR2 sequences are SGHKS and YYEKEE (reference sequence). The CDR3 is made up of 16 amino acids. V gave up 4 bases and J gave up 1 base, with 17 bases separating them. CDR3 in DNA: TGTGCCAGCAGCGATGGGAGGAGGGGGGAGAACACTGAAGCTTTCTTT. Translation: CASSDGRRGENTEAFF.

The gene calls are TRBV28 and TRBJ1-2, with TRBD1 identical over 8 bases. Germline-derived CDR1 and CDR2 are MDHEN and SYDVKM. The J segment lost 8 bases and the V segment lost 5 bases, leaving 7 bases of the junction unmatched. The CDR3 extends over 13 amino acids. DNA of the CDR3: TGTGCCAGCAGTCCGGGGACAGGCGAGGGCTACACCTTC. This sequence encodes CASSPGTGEGYTF.

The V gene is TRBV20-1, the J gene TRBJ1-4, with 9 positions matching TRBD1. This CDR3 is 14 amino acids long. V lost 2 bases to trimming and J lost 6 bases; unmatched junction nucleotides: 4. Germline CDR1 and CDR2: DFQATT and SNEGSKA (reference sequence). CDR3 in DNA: TGCAGTGCTAGATCCGGGACAGGGTATGAAAAACTGTTTTTT. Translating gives CSARSGTGYEKLFF.

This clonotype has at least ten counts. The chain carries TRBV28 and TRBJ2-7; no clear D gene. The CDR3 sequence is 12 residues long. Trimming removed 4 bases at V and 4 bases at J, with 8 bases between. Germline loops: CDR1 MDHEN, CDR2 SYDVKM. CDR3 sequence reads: CASSSDRYEQYF. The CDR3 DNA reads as TGTGCCAGCAGTTCGGACCGATACGAGCAGTACTTC.

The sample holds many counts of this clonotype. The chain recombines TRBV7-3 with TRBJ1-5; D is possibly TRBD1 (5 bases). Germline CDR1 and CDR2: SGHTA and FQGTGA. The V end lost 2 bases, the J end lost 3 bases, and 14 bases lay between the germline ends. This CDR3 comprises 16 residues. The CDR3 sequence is CASSLSGTLYNQPQHF. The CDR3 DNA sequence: TGTGCCAGCAGCTTATCCGGGACGTTATACAATCAGCCCCAGCATTTT.

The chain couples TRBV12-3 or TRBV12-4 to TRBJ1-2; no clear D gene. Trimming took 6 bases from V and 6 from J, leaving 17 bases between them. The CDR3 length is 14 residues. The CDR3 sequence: CASRPGARSDGYTF. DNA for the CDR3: TGTGCCAGCAGGCCGGGAGCCCGAAGTGATGGCTACACCTTC.

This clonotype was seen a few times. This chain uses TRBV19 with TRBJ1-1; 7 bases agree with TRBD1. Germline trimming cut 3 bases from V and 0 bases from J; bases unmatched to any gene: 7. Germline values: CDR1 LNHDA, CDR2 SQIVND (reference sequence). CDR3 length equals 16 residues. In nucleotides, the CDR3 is TGTGCCAGTAGTATTATTACGGGACAGCTGAACACTGAAGCTTTCTTT. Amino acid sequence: CASSIITGQLNTEAFF.

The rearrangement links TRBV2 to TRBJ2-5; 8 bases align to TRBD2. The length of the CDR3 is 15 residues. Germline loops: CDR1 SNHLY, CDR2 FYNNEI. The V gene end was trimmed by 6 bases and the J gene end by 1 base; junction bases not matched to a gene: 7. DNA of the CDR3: TGTGCCAGCAGCCCGACTAGCGCAACCCAAGAGACCCAGTACTTC. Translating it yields CASSPTSATQETQYF.

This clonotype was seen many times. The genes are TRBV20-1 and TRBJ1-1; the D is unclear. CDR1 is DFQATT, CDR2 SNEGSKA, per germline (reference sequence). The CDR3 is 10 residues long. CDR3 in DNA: TGCAGACAGAGGGACACTGAAGCTTTCTTT. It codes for CRQRDTEAFF.

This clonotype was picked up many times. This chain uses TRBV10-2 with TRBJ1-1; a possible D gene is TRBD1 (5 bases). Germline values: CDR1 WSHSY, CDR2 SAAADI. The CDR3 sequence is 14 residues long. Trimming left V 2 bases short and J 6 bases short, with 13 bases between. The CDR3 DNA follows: TGCGCCAGCAGTGAGGGCAGGGTCGAACCTGAAGCTTTCTTT. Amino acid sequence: CASSEGRVEPEAFF.

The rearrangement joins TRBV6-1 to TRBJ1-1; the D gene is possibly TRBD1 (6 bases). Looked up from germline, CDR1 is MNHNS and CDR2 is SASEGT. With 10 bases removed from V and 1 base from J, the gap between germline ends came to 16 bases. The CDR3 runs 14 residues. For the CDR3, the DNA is TGTGCCACAAAGGGGGGGGCCCCGAACACTGAAGCTTTCTTT. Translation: CATKGGAPNTEAFF.